One and the same sample provided the 14 T cell receptor beta chains below, sequenced in a study of blood T cell repertoires in COVID-19. The method was immunoSEQ multiplex PCR; TCRdb's version includes in-frame clones alone and lacks a portion of them. Among roughly 51,000 clones, about nine tenths were seen once, and the ten largest hold 5.5% to 7.5%. The sample taken for sequencing was peripheral blood. These receptors originate from a man aged 45 to 65 with active COVID-19.

The chain carries TRBV6-4 and TRBJ2-3, with 10 bases fitting TRBD2. Trimming cost V 0 bases and J 11 bases; bases outside gene matches: 11. Germline-derived CDR1 and CDR2 are MRHNA and SNTAGT. This CDR3 is built from 16 residues. This CDR3 is CASSDSASGSGVRQYF. CDR3 sequence (DNA): TGTGCCAGCAGTGACTCGGCTAGCGGGAGTGGTGTTCGGCAGTATTTT.

The rearrangement uses TRBV6-5 and TRBJ2-7, with 7 bases identical to TRBD1. The CDR3 spans 15 residues. Looked up from germline, CDR1 is MNHEY and CDR2 is SVGAGI. Trimming at V came to 0 bases and at J to 5 bases, leaving 7 bases not matched to a gene. DNA for the CDR3: TGTGCCAGCAGTTACTCCGACAGGGAACTCGACGAGCAGTACTTC. Amino acids: CASSYSDRELDEQYF.

The V and J genes are TRBV3-1 (or the pseudogene TRBV3-2) and TRBJ2-2; 9 bases fit TRBD2. Germline-derived CDR1 and CDR2 are LGHDT and YNNKEL (reference sequence). The V and J ends lost 6 bases and 6 bases, in that order; junction bases with no gene match: 5. The CDR3 is made up of 14 amino acids. The DNA for the CDR3 is TGTGCCAGCAGGAGGCGGGAGGGGGCCGGGGAGCTGTTTTTT. This translates into CASRRREGAGELFF.

The chain combines TRBV5-6 with TRBJ2-6, with TRBD1 matching over 9 bases. The CDR3 runs 18 residues. CDR1 and CDR2 (germline): SGHDT, YYEEEE. V was clipped by 2 bases and J by 4 bases; unmatched bases: 10. The CDR3 loop is CASSFRRTGVTGANVLTF. CDR3 nucleotides: TGTGCCAGCAGCTTCAGACGGACAGGGGTTACGGGGGCCAACGTCCTGACTTTC.

This clone has just a few counts. V gene TRBV20-1 combines with J gene TRBJ1-5, with D possibly matching TRBD1 (5 bases). The germline V gene has CDR1 DFQATT and CDR2 SNEGSKA (reference sequence). Trimming pared 3 bases from V and 2 bases from J, leaving 14 bases between. The CDR3 runs 15 residues. The CDR3 sequence is CSASWGGLGNQPQHF. The CDR3 nucleotides are TGCAGTGCTAGTTGGGGGGGATTGGGCAATCAGCCCCAGCATTTT.

This clone was counted only a few times. The J gene is TRBJ2-7, the V gene TRBV3-1 (or the pseudogene TRBV3-2); TRBD2 matches 8 bases. Germline lookup yields CDR1 LGHDT and CDR2 YNNKEL (reference sequence). The CDR3 sequence is 15 residues long. Trimming at V came to 3 bases and at J to 2 bases, leaving 6 bases not matched to a gene. DNA for the CDR3: TGTGCCAGCAGCCAGGGACTAGATCCTGCCTACGAGCAGTACTTC. Translated: CASSQGLDPAYEQYF.

The rearrangement links TRBV12-5 to TRBJ2-2; D remains ambiguous. Trimming left V 5 bases short and J 6 bases short, with 7 bases between. Germline V gives CDR1 LGHNT, CDR2 FRNRAP. This CDR3 region has 12 residues. The CDR3 here is CASGLRAGELFF. The CDR3 DNA follows: TGTGCTAGTGGTCTCCGGGCCGGGGAGCTGTTTTTT. Full variable domain (remainder filled in from reference TRBV12-5 and TRBJ2-2): DARVTQTPRHKVTEMGQEVTMRCQPILGHNTVFWYRQTMMQGLELLAYFRNRAPLDDSGMPKDRFSAEMPDATLATLKIQPSEPRDSAVYFCASGLRAGELFFGEGSRLTVL.

This clone was observed once. The chain carries TRBV11-3 and TRBJ2-2; no clear D gene. Germline lookup yields CDR1 SGHNT and CDR2 YENEEA. Trimming took 4 bases from V and 4 from J, leaving 7 bases between them. The CDR3 sequence is 13 residues long. The CDR3 DNA follows: TGTGCCAGCAGCTGGGCAGGCACCGGGGAGCTGTTTTTT. Protein product: CASSWAGTGELFF.

The chain joins TRBV5-6 to TRBJ2-2; the match to TRBD2 covers 8 bases. The CDR3 runs 14 residues. The V gene end was trimmed by 4 bases and the J gene end by 4 bases; junction bases not matched to a gene: 3. Germline V CDR1 and CDR2: SGHDT, YYEEEE. This chain's CDR3 is CASSVTSATGELFF. Here the CDR3 DNA reads TGTGCCAGCAGCGTGACTAGCGCCACCGGGGAGCTGTTTTTT.

This clone was found once. In DNA, the CDR3 is TGTGCCAGCAGCTTGTATGGTTCGGGTAGCCTAGCCGGGGAGCTGTTTTTT. The encoded protein is CASSLYGSGSLAGELFF. The chain uses TRBV5-6 and TRBJ2-2; no reliable D call. Germline CDR1 is SGHDT and CDR2 is YYEEEE. V lost 1 base and J lost 6, with 19 bases in between. The CDR3 runs to 17 residues.

The chain has TRBV2 and TRBJ2-2; D is possibly TRBD1 (5 bases). From germline, CDR1 is SNHLY and CDR2 FYNNEI. The V end was cut by 7 bases, the J end by 3 bases, with 12 bases between. This CDR3 is 14 amino acids long. The CDR3 region has the DNA TGTGCCAGCACCCCAGACAGCCACACCGGGGAGCTGTTTTTT. Residues: CASTPDSHTGELFF. Looking up the rest from reference TRBV2 and TRBJ2-2 gives the full variable domain: EPEVTQTPSHQVTQMGQEVILRCVPISNHLYFYWYRQILGQKVEFLVSFYNNEISEKSEIFDDQFSVERPDGSNFTLKIRSTKLEDSAMYFCASTPDSHTGELFFGEGSRLTVL.

The chain has TRBV6-1 and TRBJ1-1; D unresolved. The CDR3 contains 13 residues. Per the germline V gene, CDR1 is MNHNS and CDR2 is SASEGT. Trimming shortened V by 3 bases and J by 1 base, and 6 bases separated the two germline ends. The CDR3 sequence: CASSETGNTEAFF. CDR3 nucleotides: TGTGCCAGCAGTGAGACGGGGAACACTGAAGCTTTCTTT.

This chain uses TRBV10-3 with TRBJ2-7; TRBD1 agrees at 8 bases. V was clipped by 2 bases and J by 5 bases; unmatched bases: 11. The CDR3 spans 16 residues. Germline CDR1 reads ENHRY; CDR2 reads SYGVKD. The DNA for the CDR3 is TGTGCCATCAGTGAGGGCAAGCAGGGGGCCGGGGACGAGCAGTACTTC. Its protein is CAISEGKQGAGDEQYF.

The chain employs TRBV6-4 and TRBJ1-2, with 11 positions matching TRBD1. Germline-derived CDR1 and CDR2 are MRHNA and SNTAGT. V dropped 0 bases and J dropped 4; count of bases not matched to a gene: 4. This CDR3 region has 16 residues. Written as DNA, the CDR3 is TGTGCCAGCAGTGACTCGAGGACAGGGGGCGTCTATGGCTACACCTTC. Protein: CASSDSRTGGVYGYTF.